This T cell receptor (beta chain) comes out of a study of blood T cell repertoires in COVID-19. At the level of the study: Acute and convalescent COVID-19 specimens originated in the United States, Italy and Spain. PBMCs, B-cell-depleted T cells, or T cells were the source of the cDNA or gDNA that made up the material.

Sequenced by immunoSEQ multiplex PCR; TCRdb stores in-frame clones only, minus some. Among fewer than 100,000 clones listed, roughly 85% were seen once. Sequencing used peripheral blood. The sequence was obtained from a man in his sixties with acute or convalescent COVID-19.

CDR3 protein: CASSPRQGGREKLFF. Written as DNA, the CDR3 is TGTGCCAGCAGTCCTCGACAGGGGGGTCGGGAAAAACTGTTTTTT. This rearrangement joins TRBV27 to TRBJ1-4, with 9 bases aligning to TRBD1. The CDR3 has 15 amino acids. V lost 5 bases to trimming and J lost 8 bases; unmatched junction nucleotides: 9. Germline values: CDR1 MNHEY, CDR2 SMNVEV (reference sequence).